The next 9 T cell receptor beta chains were all read from a single sample in a study of blood T cell repertoires in COVID-19. Sequencing used immunoSEQ multiplex PCR; TCRdb keeps in-frame clones, though not all of them. The table records 65,000 or so clones, around four fifths of them present only once. The sequenced material came from peripheral blood. The receptors were sampled from a young man with COVID-19, enrolled during active disease.

The gene calls are TRBV19 and TRBJ1-2; D is possibly TRBD1 (6 bases). V lost 4 bases, J lost 6 bases, and 15 bases lay in between. The CDR3 is made up of 14 amino acids. Germline CDR1 and CDR2: LNHDA and SQIVND (reference sequence). CDR3 sequence: CASSTGDTLNGYTF. The CDR3 DNA sequence: TGTGCCAGTAGTACCGGGGACACCCTCAATGGCTACACCTTC.

This clone was counted a few times. The rearrangement joins TRBV15 to TRBJ2-7; no definite D call. The CDR3 has 11 residues. Trimming stripped 3 bases from V and 4 bases from J, with 4 bases between. Germline V CDR1 and CDR2: LNHNV, YYDKDF (reference sequence). The CDR3 protein is CATSSLYEQYF. The CDR3 bases are TGTGCCACCAGCAGTCTATACGAGCAGTACTTC.

The rearrangement joins TRBV11-2 to TRBJ2-7; possible D gene TRBD1, 6 bases. Trimming removed 4 bases at V and 2 bases at J, with 12 bases between. CDR1 is SGHAT and CDR2 is FQNNGV in the germline V gene. CDR3 length: 14 amino acids. The CDR3 region is CASSWQQGPYEQYF. DNA for the CDR3: TGTGCCAGCAGCTGGCAACAGGGTCCCTACGAGCAGTACTTC.

The chain employs TRBV28 and TRBJ2-3, with 7 positions matching TRBD2. V dropped 7 bases and J dropped 4; count of bases not matched to a gene: 14. CDR1 is MDHEN and CDR2 is SYDVKM in the germline V gene. This CDR3 is 16 amino acids long. CDR3 in DNA: TGTGCCAGCACTTCCCTAGCGGCTCCGATACCAGATACGCAGTATTTT. It encodes CASTSLAAPIPDTQYF.

The chain has TRBV4-1 and TRBJ1-5; D might be TRBD1 (6 bases). Germline CDR1 is MGHRA and CDR2 is YSYEKL. Trimming shortened V by 4 bases and J by 9 bases, and 28 bases separated the two germline ends. The CDR3 loop spans 18 amino acids. The CDR3 region is CASSPRVAQGQEDWPQHF. The CDR3 bases are TGCGCCAGCAGCCCCAGGGTGGCACAGGGCCAAGAAGACTGGCCCCAGCATTTT.

The CDR3 DNA is TGTGCCAGCAGTTTTGCGCAGGACTACGAGCAGTACTTC. The encoded protein is CASSFAQDYEQYF. This chain links TRBV27 with TRBJ2-7; D remains ambiguous. Germline CDR1 MNHEY, CDR2 SMNVEV (reference sequence). V was shortened by 3 bases and J by 3 bases, with 9 bases between the two germline ends. The CDR3 is made up of 13 amino acids.

The rearrangement links TRBV10-3 to TRBJ2-3; a possible D gene is TRBD2 (6 bases). The CDR3 has 15 residues. The V and J ends lost 4 bases and 0 bases respectively, with 11 bases between them. Germline V lookup: CDR1 ENHRY, CDR2 SYGVKD. The CDR3 DNA sequence: TGTGCCATCAGTGCCCGACTAGGAAGCACAGATACGCAGTATTTT. Protein product: CAISARLGSTDTQYF.

The genes are TRBV9 and TRBJ1-2; D possibly corresponds to TRBD1 (6 bases). The CDR3 runs to 14 residues. Germline loops: CDR1 SGDLS, CDR2 YYNGEE. The V end lost 3 bases, the J end lost 7 bases, and 16 bases lay between the germline ends. The CDR3 region is CASSASGVEAGYTF. The DNA of the CDR3 is TGTGCCAGCAGCGCCTCAGGGGTTGAAGCTGGCTACACCTTC.

The V and J genes are TRBV9 and TRBJ1-1, with 7 bases lining up with TRBD1. V dropped 0 bases and J dropped 1; count of bases not matched to a gene: 3. Germline CDR1 reads SGDLS; CDR2 reads YYNGEE. The length of the CDR3 is 15 residues. DNA of the CDR3: TGTGCCAGCAGCGTAGAGGGACAGCCGAACACTGAAGCTTTCTTT. It translates to CASSVEGQPNTEAFF. Variable domain in full (rest from reference TRBV9 and TRBJ1-1): DSGVTQTPKHLITATGQRVTLRCSPRSGDLSVYWYQQSLDQGLQFLIQYYNGEERAKGNILERFSAQQFPDLHSELNLSSLELGDSALYFCASSVEGQPNTEAFFGQGTRLTVV.